The 23 T cell receptor beta chains below all came from one sample that was sequenced in a study of blood T cell repertoires in COVID-19. Sequenced by immunoSEQ multiplex PCR; TCRdb stores in-frame clones only, minus some. The repertoire includes about 80,000 clones, about 83% of them detected once, and 8.3% sits in the top ten. The sample comprised peripheral blood. The receptors come from a young man with acute or convalescent COVID-19.

The chain is built from TRBV6-4 and TRBJ2-3, with 7 nucleotides matching TRBD2. The J segment lost 6 bases and the V segment lost 3 bases, leaving 9 bases of the junction unmatched. The CDR3 covers 15 residues. Germline V gene data show CDR1 as MRHNA and CDR2 as SNTAGT. The CDR3 protein is CASSDQAGSGDTQYF. DNA of the CDR3: TGTGCCAGCAGTGATCAAGCGGGAAGTGGGGATACGCAGTATTTT.

This clone was detected once. This chain connects TRBV6-1 to TRBJ2-1; TRBD1 might be the D (6 bases). The germline V gene encodes CDR1 MNHNS and CDR2 SASEGT. V was pared by 2 bases and J by 10 bases, with 12 bases between. The CDR3 extends over 13 amino acids. CDR3 sequence reads: CASSESRGYEQFF. For the CDR3, the DNA is TGTGCCAGCAGTGAAAGTAGGGGGTACGAGCAGTTCTTC.

The rearrangement joins TRBV4-3 to TRBJ2-2; a weak D match, TRBD2 (6 bases). The ends were cut back, 2 bases at V and 6 bases at J, with 19 bases in the middle. CDR3 length equals 17 residues. Germline lookup yields CDR1 LGHNA and CDR2 YSLEER. In DNA form, the CDR3 reads TGCGCCAGCAGCCAAAAGGGGACTCTTGTGGGATCCGGGGAGCTGTTTTTT. It translates to CASSQKGTLVGSGELFF.

The rearrangement links TRBV24-1 to TRBJ2-1; the D gene is possibly TRBD1 (6 bases). The CDR3 sequence is 17 residues long. V was pared by 2 bases and J by 0 bases, with 13 bases between. Germline CDR1 is KGHDR and CDR2 is SFDVKD. CDR3 in amino acids: CATSDSGQWVSYNEQFF. DNA for the CDR3: TGTGCCACCAGTGATTCCGGACAGTGGGTCTCCTACAATGAGCAGTTCTTC.

This clone was recorded a few times. The chain joins TRBV5-1 to TRBJ2-3; TRBD2 agrees at 8 bases. The V gene's germline CDR1 is SGHRS and CDR2 YFSETQ. Trimming cost V 0 bases and J 2 bases; bases outside gene matches: 8. The length of the CDR3 is 17 residues. The CDR3 region is CASSLVGLAGSTDTQYF. CDR3 coding DNA: TGCGCCAGCAGCTTGGTGGGCCTAGCGGGCTCCACAGATACGCAGTATTTT. Drawing the rest from reference TRBV5-1 and TRBJ2-3, the complete variable domain is KAGVTQTPRYLIKTRGQQVTLSCSPISGHRSVSWYQQTPGQGLQFLFEYFSETQRNKGNFPGRFSGRQFSNSRSEMNVSTLELGDSALYLCASSLVGLAGSTDTQYFGPGTRLTVL.

This clone was counted once. The rearrangement uses TRBV28 and TRBJ1-2; 7 bases are shared with TRBD1. Germline loops: CDR1 MDHEN, CDR2 SYDVKM. V shed 3 bases, J shed 4 bases, and the junction held 11 bases outside the gene matches. There are 16 residues in the CDR3. The CDR3 reads CASSLDNSWTGYGYTF. The CDR3 DNA follows: TGTGCCAGCAGTTTGGATAACTCCTGGACAGGCTATGGCTACACCTTC.

The chain recombines TRBV25-1 with TRBJ2-5, with D possibly TRBD1 on 6 matching bases. Germline CDR1 is MGHDK and CDR2 is SYGVNS. This CDR3 has 14 residues. With 5 bases removed from V and 4 bases from J, the gap between germline ends came to 14 bases. The CDR3 bases are TGTGCCAGCAGTACTCAGGGGTACCCAGAGACCCAGTACTTC. It yields the protein CASSTQGYPETQYF.

The V and J genes are TRBV11-2 and TRBJ2-1, with 9 bases matching TRBD2. CDR3 size: 19 residues. The junction had 18 bases not matched to a gene; V was cut back by 0 bases and J by 9 bases. Germline CDR1 reads SGHAT; CDR2 reads FQNNGV. The CDR3 bases are TGTGCCAGCAGCTTAGATTCCCCAACCTCACTAGCGGGCCCGAGTGAGCAGTTCTTC. Translation: CASSLDSPTSLAGPSEQFF.

This chain uses TRBV7-8 with TRBJ2-7, with 10 nucleotides matching TRBD2. Germline CDR1 reads SGHVS; CDR2 reads FQNEAQ. With 5 bases clipped from V and 6 bases from J, the junction kept 10 bases outside the gene matches. CDR3 length: 15 residues. The CDR3 nucleotides are TGTGCCAGCAGCCGCGTGTCTAGCGGGAGTAGCGAGCAGTACTTC. It is translated as CASSRVSSGSSEQYF.

The chain uses TRBV29-1 and TRBJ2-1, with 7 bases lining up with TRBD1. This CDR3 is 13 amino acids long. The germline V gene encodes CDR1 SQVTM and CDR2 ANQGSEA. The V gene end was trimmed by 5 bases and the J gene end by 4 bases; junction bases not matched to a gene: 5. The CDR3 DNA reads TGCAGCGTTCGGGACAGCATTTACAATGAGCAGTTCTTC. It encodes CSVRDSIYNEQFF.

This chain joins TRBV12-2 and TRBJ2-1; TRBD2 was called by the table and not checked on the DNA. TRBV12-2 is deemed a pseudogene. This CDR3 contains 15 residues. The CDR3 coding sequence is TGTGCAAGTCGCTTAGCTTGTCCGGGACTCCACCGGCAGTTCTTC. Translating gives CASRLACPGLHRQFF.

V usage is TRBV19 and J usage is TRBJ1-1, with D maybe TRBD1 (5 bases). This CDR3 region has 14 residues. Trimming took 11 bases from V and 0 from J, leaving 16 bases between them. Germline CDR1 and CDR2: LNHDA and SQIVND (reference sequence). This CDR3 reads CAVARQTMNTEAFF. The CDR3 coding sequence is TGTGCCGTTGCGAGACAGACCATGAACACTGAAGCTTTCTTT.

The chain carries TRBV15 and TRBJ1-4, with 7 bases that match TRBD1. With 1 base clipped from V and 7 bases from J, the junction kept 6 bases outside the gene matches. The CDR3 has 15 residues. Germline assignment: CDR1 LNHNV and CDR2 YYDKDF (reference sequence). The CDR3 here is CATSRVAGGTEKLFF. DNA for the CDR3: TGTGCCACCAGCAGAGTCGCAGGGGGGACTGAAAAACTGTTTTTT.

The chain carries TRBV28 and TRBJ1-2; tentatively, D is TRBD1 (6 bases). The CDR3 has 17 residues. The germline V gene encodes CDR1 MDHEN and CDR2 SYDVKM. V gave up 5 bases and J gave up 5 bases, with 24 bases separating them. Written as DNA, the CDR3 is TGTGCCAGCAGTCCGACCCATGGGGCAGGGGAAGTTTATGGCTACACCTTC. Protein: CASSPTHGAGEVYGYTF.

The chain has TRBV3-1 (or the pseudogene TRBV3-2) and TRBJ2-1; no clear D gene. This CDR3 has 12 amino acids. V was trimmed by 5 bases and J by 12 bases, leaving 14 bases between them. CDR1 and CDR2 from the germline V gene are LGHDT and YNNKEL (reference sequence). DNA for the CDR3: TGTGCCAGCAGCGATAGCACGTCGGGGCAGTTCTTC. Its protein is CASSDSTSGQFF.

V is TRBV27 and J is TRBJ2-4; no definite D call. Trimming stripped 2 bases from V and 6 bases from J, with 14 bases between. Germline V gene lookup returns CDR1 MNHEY and CDR2 SMNVEV (reference sequence). This CDR3 is 15 amino acids long. The CDR3 loop reads CASSLASGSLNIQYF. DNA for the CDR3: TGTGCCAGCAGTTTAGCGTCAGGATCCTTAAACATTCAGTACTTC.

This rearrangement joins TRBV21-1 to TRBJ2-1; the tabulated D call, TRBD1, remains unverified against the DNA. TRBV21-1 is deemed a pseudogene. The CDR3 spans 20 residues. The CDR3 sequence is CASSKSLFSLWTDSYNEQFF. The CDR3 nucleotides read TGTGCCAGCAGCAAAAGTCTTTTTAGTCTTTGGACAGACAGTTACAATGAGCAGTTCTTC.

This chain uses TRBV19 with TRBJ1-5, with D perhaps matching TRBD1 (5 bases). The V gene's germline CDR1 is LNHDA and CDR2 SQIVND (reference sequence). Trimming removed 6 bases at V and 2 bases at J, with 14 bases between. The CDR3 covers 15 residues. CDR3 sequence: CASRLGGGGNQPQHF. The CDR3 region has the DNA TGTGCCAGTAGACTGGGGGGTGGGGGCAATCAGCCCCAGCATTTT.

In this sample, this clone turned up a few times. V and J are TRBV11-2 and TRBJ1-1; possible D gene TRBD1, 6 bases. The germline V gene has CDR1 SGHAT and CDR2 FQNNGV. V gave up 3 bases and J gave up 1 base, with 12 bases separating them. This CDR3 is built from 15 residues. For the CDR3, the DNA is TGTGCCAGCAGCTTGTCCCCGGGACAGAACACTGAAGCTTTCTTT. Protein product: CASSLSPGQNTEAFF.

The chain carries TRBV6-5 and TRBJ2-5; the match to TRBD2 covers 9 bases. V was clipped by 6 bases and J by 4 bases; unmatched bases: 9. CDR1 and CDR2 from the germline V gene are MNHEY and SVGAGI. This CDR3 spans 15 amino acids. CDR3 DNA sequence: TGTGCCAGCAGGCCCTCTATAGCGGGAGTAGAGACCCAGTACTTC. This encodes CASRPSIAGVETQYF.

Written as DNA, the CDR3 is TGTGCCAGCAGCGCCGCAGATGTTAATAATTCACCCCTCCACTTT. It translates to CASSAADVNNSPLHF. The J gene is TRBJ1-6, the V gene TRBV9; D uncertain. CDR3 length equals 15 residues. Trimming removed 3 bases at V and 5 bases at J, with 12 bases between. Germline V gives CDR1 SGDLS, CDR2 YYNGEE.

Here the CDR3 DNA reads TGCGCCAGCAGCTTAGGACAGGTTAGGAATGAGCAGTTCTTC. It is translated as CASSLGQVRNEQFF. The chain recombines TRBV5-1 with TRBJ2-1; 7 bases fit TRBD1. The CDR3 length is 14 residues. CDR1 and CDR2 (germline): SGHRS, YFSETQ. J lost 7 bases, V lost 2 bases, and 6 bases had no gene match.

This sequence joins TRBV5-1 and TRBJ1-1; no reliable D call. The V and J ends lost 4 bases and 0 bases respectively, with 10 bases between them. Looked up from germline, CDR1 is SGHRS and CDR2 is YFSETQ. This CDR3 region has 14 residues. In nucleotides, the CDR3 is TGCGCCAGCAGCCCCCCCGACTTGAACACTGAAGCTTTCTTT. This encodes CASSPPDLNTEAFF.